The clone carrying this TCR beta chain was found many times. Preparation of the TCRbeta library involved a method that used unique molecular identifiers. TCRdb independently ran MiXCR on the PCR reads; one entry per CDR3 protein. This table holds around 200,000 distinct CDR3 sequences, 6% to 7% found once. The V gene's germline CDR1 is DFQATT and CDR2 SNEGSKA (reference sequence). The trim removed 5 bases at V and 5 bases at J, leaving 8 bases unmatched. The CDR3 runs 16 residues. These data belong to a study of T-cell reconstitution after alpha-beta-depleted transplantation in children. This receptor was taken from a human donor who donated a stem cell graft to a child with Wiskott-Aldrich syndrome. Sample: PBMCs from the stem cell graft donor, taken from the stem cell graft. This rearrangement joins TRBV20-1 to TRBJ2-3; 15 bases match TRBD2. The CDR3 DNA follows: TGCAGTGCTGGAAGGACTAGCGGGAGGGCCGTAGATACGCAGTATTTT. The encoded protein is CSAGRTSGRAVDTQYF.